The present TCR beta chain was sequenced within a study of identical twins. Study results and caveats: Compared with models, monozygotic twins showed more out-of-frame TCR alpha sharing.

In this sample, this clonotype turned up a few times. No antigen is known for it. A universal primer site was created by template switching, with the cDNA bearing unique molecular identifiers. TCRdb re-derived calls from the 5' RACE reads in MiXCR, one entry per CDR3 protein. The repertoire holds roughly 540,000 distinct CDR3 sequences, with under 25% as singletons. Germline V lookup: CDR1 MNHNS, CDR2 SASEGT. CDR3 size: 13 residues. Trimming pared 8 bases from V and 3 bases from J, leaving 11 bases between. These data were likewise used in another study, on T cells expressing NK-cell markers. From that second work: More than 5 donors showed dominant NKG2C+ clonotypes comprising roughly 1.0-7.5% of their CD8+ T cells.

The rearrangement uses TRBV6-1 and TRBJ1-3, with a tentative D call TRBD1 (5 bases). The sequence derives from a woman aged 18-29 years in good health. The source material was CD4+ T cells sorted from blood. CDR3 DNA: TGTGCCAGCCGCGGGGGAGTTGGAAACACCATATATTTT. As protein: CASRGGVGNTIYF.